The 8 T cell receptor beta chains listed next were all sequenced from one sample in a study of cytomegalovirus exposure and HLA in healthy donors. The PCR ran on 60 Vbeta and 13 Jbeta primers. Assay: immunoSEQ multiplex PCR; the TCRdb copy retains only in-frame clones and omits some. This listing includes about 200,000 clones. Sequenced input: PBMCs. These receptors came from a woman in her 30s in good health and CMV-seropositive.

About this clone: Different DNA sequences within this sample yield the same CDR3. The chain employs TRBV5-1 and TRBJ2-5; D is unresolved. Germline CDR1 is SGHRS and CDR2 is YFSETQ. The length of the CDR3 is 13 residues. Between the trimmed V and J ends, which lost 2 bases and 1 base, there was a span of 6 bases. The CDR3 here is CASSFGSQETQYF. The CDR3 bases are TGCGCCAGCAGCTTTGGCAGCCAAGAGACCCAGTACTTC. The full variable domain, rest sourced from reference TRBV5-1 and TRBJ2-5, is KAGVTQTPRYLIKTRGQQVTLSCSPISGHRSVSWYQQTPGQGLQFLFEYFSETQRNKGNFPGRFSGRQFSNSRSEMNVSTLELGDSALYLCASSFGSQETQYFGPGTRLLVL.

The V call is TRBV7-2, the J call TRBJ2-7; D gene uncertain. Germline CDR1 and CDR2: SGHTA and FQGNSA. The CDR3 runs 14 residues. V lost 4 bases and J lost 2, with 12 bases in between. This chain's CDR3 is CASSSLPGTYEQYF. CDR3 nucleotides: TGTGCCAGCAGCTCTTTACCAGGAACCTACGAGCAGTACTTC.

The rearrangement joins TRBV27 to TRBJ1-2; 11 bases are a match to TRBD1. V was clipped by 5 bases and J by 8 bases; unmatched bases: 4. The CDR3 runs to 13 residues. Germline V gives CDR1 MNHEY, CDR2 SMNVEV (reference sequence). The CDR3 protein is CASSRGQGGGYTF. In DNA, the CDR3 is TGTGCCAGCAGTCGGGGACAGGGGGGAGGCTACACCTTC.

V usage is TRBV4-2 and J usage is TRBJ2-5, with 7 positions matching TRBD2. From germline, CDR1 is LGHNA and CDR2 YNFKEQ. V lost 8 bases and J lost 1; bases outside the gene matches: 4. This CDR3 spans 13 amino acids. The CDR3 protein is CASAGGSQETQYF. CDR3 bases: TGTGCCAGCGCCGGGGGGAGCCAAGAGACCCAGTACTTC.

The rearrangement uses TRBV19 and TRBJ2-1, with TRBD2 matching 7 bases. Germline CDR1 and CDR2: LNHDA and SQIVND (reference sequence). This CDR3 contains 16 residues. The trim removed 7 bases at V and 3 bases at J, leaving 12 bases unmatched. The CDR3 is CASNGAAGVIYNEQFF. The CDR3 coding sequence is TGTGCCAGTAATGGGGCCGCGGGGGTAATCTACAATGAGCAGTTCTTC. The full variable domain, in which reference TRBV19 and TRBJ2-1 provide the parts outside the CDR3, is DGGITQSPKYLFRKEGQNVTLSCEQNLNHDAMYWYRQDPGQGLRLIYYSQIVNDFQKGDIAEGYSVSREKKESFPLTVTSAQKNPTAFYLCASNGAAGVIYNEQFFGPGTRLTVL.

V gene TRBV7-2 combines with J gene TRBJ1-2; D perhaps matches TRBD1 (6 bases). The V and J ends lost 4 bases and 4 bases respectively, with 19 bases between them. This CDR3 contains 16 residues. Germline CDR1 SGHTA, CDR2 FQGNSA. The CDR3 nucleotides read TGTGCCAGCAGCTGGACGGGCGGGGGCGCCACCTATGGCTACACCTTC. It yields the protein CASSWTGGGATYGYTF.

The chain uses TRBV4-1 and TRBJ2-7, with D perhaps matching TRBD2 (6 bases). Between the trimmed V and J ends, which lost 1 base and 7 bases, there was a span of 11 bases. The CDR3 has 13 amino acids. Germline V gives CDR1 MGHRA, CDR2 YSYEKL. The CDR3 DNA sequence: TGCGCCAGCAGCCAAGTTTTAGCGGCAGAGCAGTACTTC. Protein: CASSQVLAAEQYF.

The chain has TRBV7-6 and TRBJ2-5; D unresolved. The assigned J gene may be wrong: the sequence end matches TRBJ2-7 better. Germline CDR1 reads SGHVS; CDR2 reads FNYEAQ. The CDR3 loop spans 11 amino acids. The DNA for the CDR3 is TGTGCCAGCAGCTTATCCAACGAGCAGTACTTC. This sequence encodes CASSLSNEQYF.